The present TCR beta chain was sequenced within a study of T cell changes during pregnancy in multiple sclerosis. Trimming stripped 1 base from V and 4 bases from J, with 10 bases between. Germline V gene lookup returns CDR1 SGHTA and CDR2 FQGNSA. The CDR3 has 14 amino acids. Data came from immunoSEQ multiplex PCR; TCRdb stores just in-frame clones and leaves some out. Of about 75,000 clones listed, 89% are singletons. The sample in question was peripheral blood, obtained in the first trimester of pregnancy. This clonotype originated in a female donor in good health, enrolled as a control in a pregnancy study. This chain uses TRBV7-2 with TRBJ1-2; D remains unclear. The CDR3 is CASSLDPYSYGYTF. In DNA, the CDR3 is TGTGCCAGCAGCTTAGATCCCTATAGCTATGGCTACACCTTC.